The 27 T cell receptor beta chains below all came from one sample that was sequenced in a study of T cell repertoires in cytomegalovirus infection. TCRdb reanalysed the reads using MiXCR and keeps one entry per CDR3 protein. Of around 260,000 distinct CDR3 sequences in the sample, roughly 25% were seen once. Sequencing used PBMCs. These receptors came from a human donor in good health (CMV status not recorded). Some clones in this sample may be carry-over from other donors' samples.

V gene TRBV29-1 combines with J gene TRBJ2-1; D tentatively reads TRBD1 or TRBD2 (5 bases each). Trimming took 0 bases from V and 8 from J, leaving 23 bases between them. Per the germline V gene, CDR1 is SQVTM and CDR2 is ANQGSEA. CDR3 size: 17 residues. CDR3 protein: CSVEDEQGRGVGDEQFF. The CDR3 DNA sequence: TGCAGCGTTGAAGATGAGCAGGGAAGGGGCGTGGGGGATGAGCAGTTCTTC.

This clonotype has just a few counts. CDR3 in DNA: TGTGCCACCACGCTCGGGGGAAGATTCGGGGAGCTGTTTTTT. It codes for CATTLGGRFGELFF. V gene TRBV2 combines with J gene TRBJ2-2, with D perhaps TRBD2 (6 bases). Trimming stripped 10 bases from V and 7 bases from J, with 19 bases between. Germline assignment: CDR1 SNHLY and CDR2 FYNNEI. CDR3 size: 14 residues.

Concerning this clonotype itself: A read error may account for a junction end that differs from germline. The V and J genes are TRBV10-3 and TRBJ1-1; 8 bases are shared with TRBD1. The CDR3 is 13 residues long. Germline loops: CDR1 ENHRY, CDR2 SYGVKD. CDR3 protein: CAISGYRGTEVFF. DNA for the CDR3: TGTGCCATCAGTGGATACAGGGGGACTGAAGTTTTCTTT.

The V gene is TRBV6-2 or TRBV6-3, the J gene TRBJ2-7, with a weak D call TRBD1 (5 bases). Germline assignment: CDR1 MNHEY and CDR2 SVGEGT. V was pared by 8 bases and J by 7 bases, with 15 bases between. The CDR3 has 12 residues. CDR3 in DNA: TGTGCCAGCCTCAGGGATACTACGGAGCAGTACTTC. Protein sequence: CASLRDTTEQYF.

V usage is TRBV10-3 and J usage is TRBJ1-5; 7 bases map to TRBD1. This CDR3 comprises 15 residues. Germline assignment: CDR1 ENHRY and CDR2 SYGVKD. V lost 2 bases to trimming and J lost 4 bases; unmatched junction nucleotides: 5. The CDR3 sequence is CAISESQGENQPQHF. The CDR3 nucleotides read TGTGCCATCAGTGAGAGTCAGGGGGAGAATCAGCCCCAGCATTTT.

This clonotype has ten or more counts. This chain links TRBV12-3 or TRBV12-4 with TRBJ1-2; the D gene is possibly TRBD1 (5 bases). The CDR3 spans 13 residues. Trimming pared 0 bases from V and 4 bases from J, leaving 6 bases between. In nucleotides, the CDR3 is TGTGCCAGCAGTTTAGCGGGACCCTATGGCTACACCTTC. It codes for CASSLAGPYGYTF.

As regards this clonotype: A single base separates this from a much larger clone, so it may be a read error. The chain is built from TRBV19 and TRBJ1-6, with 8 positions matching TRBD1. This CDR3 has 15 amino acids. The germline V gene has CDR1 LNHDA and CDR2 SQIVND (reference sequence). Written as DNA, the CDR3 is TGTGGCAGTAGTACCGGGACAGGAAGTAATTCACCCCTCCACTTT. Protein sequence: CGSSTGTGSNSPLHF.

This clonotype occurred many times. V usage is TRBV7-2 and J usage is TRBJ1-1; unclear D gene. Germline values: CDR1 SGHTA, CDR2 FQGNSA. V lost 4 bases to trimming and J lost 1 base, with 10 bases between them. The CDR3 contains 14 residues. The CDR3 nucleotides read TGTGCCAGCAGCTATAGGACGGAGAACACTGAAGCTTTCTTT. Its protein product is CASSYRTENTEAFF.

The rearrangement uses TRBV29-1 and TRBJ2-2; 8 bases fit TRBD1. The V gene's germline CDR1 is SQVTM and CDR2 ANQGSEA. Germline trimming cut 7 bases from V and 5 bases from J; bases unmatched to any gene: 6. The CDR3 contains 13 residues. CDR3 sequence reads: CSGGGQGTGELFF. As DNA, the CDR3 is TGCAGCGGGGGCGGACAGGGAACCGGGGAGCTGTTTTTT.

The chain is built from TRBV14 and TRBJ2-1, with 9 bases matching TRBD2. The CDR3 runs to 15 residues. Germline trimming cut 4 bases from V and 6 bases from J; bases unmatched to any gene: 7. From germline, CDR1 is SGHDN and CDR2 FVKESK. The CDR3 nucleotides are TGTGCCAGCAGCCCCGGACTAGCGAGAGTCAATGAGCAGTTCTTC. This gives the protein CASSPGLARVNEQFF.

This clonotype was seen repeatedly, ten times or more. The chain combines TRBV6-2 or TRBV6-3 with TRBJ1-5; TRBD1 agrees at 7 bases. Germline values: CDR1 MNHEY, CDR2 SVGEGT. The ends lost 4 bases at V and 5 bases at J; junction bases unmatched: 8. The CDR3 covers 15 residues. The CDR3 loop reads CASSWTGAQDQPQHF. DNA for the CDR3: TGTGCCAGCAGTTGGACAGGTGCACAAGATCAGCCCCAGCATTTT.

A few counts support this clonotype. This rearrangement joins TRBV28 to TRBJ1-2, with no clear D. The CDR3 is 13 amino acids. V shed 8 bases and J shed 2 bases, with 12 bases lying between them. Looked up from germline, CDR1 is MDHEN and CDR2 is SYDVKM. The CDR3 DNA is TGTGCCAGCGCCCGCGGGGTCAACTATGGCTACACCTTC. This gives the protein CASARGVNYGYTF.

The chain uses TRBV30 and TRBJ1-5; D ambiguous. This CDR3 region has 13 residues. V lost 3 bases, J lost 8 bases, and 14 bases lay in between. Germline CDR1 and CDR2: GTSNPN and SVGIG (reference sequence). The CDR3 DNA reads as TGTGCCTGGAGCGCGAAGCCGTCTAAGCCCCAGCATTTT. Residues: CAWSAKPSKPQHF. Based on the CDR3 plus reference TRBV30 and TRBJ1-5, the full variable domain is SQTIHQWPATLVQPVGSPLSLECTVEGTSNPNLYWYRQAAGRGLQLLFYSVGIGQISSEVPQNLSASRPQDRQFILSSKKLLLSDSGFYLCAWSAKPSKPQHFGDGTRLSIL.

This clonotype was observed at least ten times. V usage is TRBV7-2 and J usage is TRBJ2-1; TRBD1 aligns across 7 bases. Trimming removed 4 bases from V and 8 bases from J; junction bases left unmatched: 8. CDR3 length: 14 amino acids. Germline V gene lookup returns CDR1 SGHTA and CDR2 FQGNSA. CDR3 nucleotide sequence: TGTGCCAGCAGCTCCCGGGACAGAGGCGATGAGCAGTTCTTC. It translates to CASSSRDRGDEQFF.

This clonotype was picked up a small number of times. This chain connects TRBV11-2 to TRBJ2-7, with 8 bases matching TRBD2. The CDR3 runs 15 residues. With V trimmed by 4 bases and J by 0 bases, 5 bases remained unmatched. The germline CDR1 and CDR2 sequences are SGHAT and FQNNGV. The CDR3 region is CASSYVSGSSYEQYF. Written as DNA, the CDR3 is TGTGCCAGCAGCTATGTAAGCGGGAGCTCCTACGAGCAGTACTTC.

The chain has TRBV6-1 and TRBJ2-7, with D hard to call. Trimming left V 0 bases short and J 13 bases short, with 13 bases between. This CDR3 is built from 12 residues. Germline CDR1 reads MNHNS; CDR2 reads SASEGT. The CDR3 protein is CASSEAHTHRYF. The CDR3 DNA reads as TGTGCCAGCAGTGAAGCCCACACCCATAGATACTTC.

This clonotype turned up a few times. The CDR3 DNA follows: TGTGCCAGCAGCTTAGATTTAGGACATGCCTACGAGCAGTACTTC. The encoded protein is CASSLDLGHAYEQYF. The genes are TRBV11-2 and TRBJ2-7; D possibly corresponds to TRBD1 (5 bases). In germline, CDR1 is SGHAT, CDR2 FQNNGV. V dropped 0 bases and J dropped 2 bases, with 11 bases sitting between them. CDR3 size: 15 residues.

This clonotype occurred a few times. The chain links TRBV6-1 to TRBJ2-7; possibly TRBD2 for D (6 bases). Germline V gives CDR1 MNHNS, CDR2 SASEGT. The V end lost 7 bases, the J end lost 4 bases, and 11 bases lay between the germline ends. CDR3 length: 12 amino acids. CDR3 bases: TGTGCCAGCATCGGGACTTCGTACGAGCAGTACTTC. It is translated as CASIGTSYEQYF.

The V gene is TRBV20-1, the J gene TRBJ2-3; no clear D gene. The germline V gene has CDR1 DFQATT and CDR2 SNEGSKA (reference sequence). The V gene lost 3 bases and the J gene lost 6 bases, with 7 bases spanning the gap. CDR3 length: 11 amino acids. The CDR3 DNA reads TGCAGTGCTAGTCTGGGCGATACGCAGTATTTT. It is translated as CSASLGDTQYF.

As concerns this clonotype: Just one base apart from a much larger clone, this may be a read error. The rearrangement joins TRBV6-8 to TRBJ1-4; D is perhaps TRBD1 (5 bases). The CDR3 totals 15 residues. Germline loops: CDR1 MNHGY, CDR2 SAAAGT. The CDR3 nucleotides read TGTGCCGGCAGCCTCGGGGGAGCAACTAATGAAAAACTGTTTTTT. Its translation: CAGSLGGATNEKLFF.

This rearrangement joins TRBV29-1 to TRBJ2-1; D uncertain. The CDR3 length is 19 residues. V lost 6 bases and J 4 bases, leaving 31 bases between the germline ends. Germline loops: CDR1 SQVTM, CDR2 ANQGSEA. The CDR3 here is CSVSPRQWQTSIRYNEQFF. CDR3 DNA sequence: TGCAGCGTCAGTCCACGACAATGGCAGACTTCTATCCGATACAATGAGCAGTTCTTC.

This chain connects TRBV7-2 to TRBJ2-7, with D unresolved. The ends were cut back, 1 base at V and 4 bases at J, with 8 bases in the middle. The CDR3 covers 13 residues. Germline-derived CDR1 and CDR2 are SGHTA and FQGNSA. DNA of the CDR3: TGTGCCAGCAGCTTAGTGGCCTGGTACGAGCAGTACTTC. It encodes CASSLVAWYEQYF.

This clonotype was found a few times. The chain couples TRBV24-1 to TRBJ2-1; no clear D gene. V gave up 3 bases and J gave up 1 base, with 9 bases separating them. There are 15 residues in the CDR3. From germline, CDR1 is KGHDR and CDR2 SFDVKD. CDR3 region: CATSDPVSSYNEQFF. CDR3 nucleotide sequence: TGTGCCACCAGTGATCCGGTGTCGTCCTACAATGAGCAGTTCTTC.

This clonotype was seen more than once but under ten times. The CDR3 sequence: CASSLEGRRSQETQYF. In nucleotides, the CDR3 is TGTGCCAGCAGCTTAGAAGGACGGCGAAGCCAAGAGACCCAGTACTTC. This chain links TRBV7-2 with TRBJ2-5; D remains ambiguous. There are 16 residues in the CDR3. Trimming shortened V by 1 base and J by 1 base, and 13 bases separated the two germline ends. The V gene's germline CDR1 is SGHTA and CDR2 FQGNSA.

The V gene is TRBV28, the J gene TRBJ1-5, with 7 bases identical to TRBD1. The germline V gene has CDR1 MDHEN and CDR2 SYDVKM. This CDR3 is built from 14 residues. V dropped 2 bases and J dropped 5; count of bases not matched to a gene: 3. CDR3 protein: CASSLRQGHQPQHF. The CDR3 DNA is TGTGCCAGCAGTTTACGACAGGGCCATCAGCCCCAGCATTTT. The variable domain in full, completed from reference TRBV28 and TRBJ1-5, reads DVKVTQSSRYLVKRTGEKVFLECVQDMDHENMFWYRQDPGLGLRLIYFSYDVKMKEKGDIPEGYSVSREKKERFSLILESASTNQTSMYLCASSLRQGHQPQHFGDGTRLSIL.

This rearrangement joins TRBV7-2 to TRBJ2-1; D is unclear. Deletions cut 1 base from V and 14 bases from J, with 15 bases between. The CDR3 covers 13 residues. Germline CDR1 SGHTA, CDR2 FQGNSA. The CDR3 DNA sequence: TGTGCCAGCAGCTTAGTTGCCCGAACGAAGAAGTTCTTC. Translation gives CASSLVARTKKFF. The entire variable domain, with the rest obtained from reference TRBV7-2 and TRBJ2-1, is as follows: GAGVSQSPSNKVTEKGKDVELRCDPISGHTALYWYRQSLGQGLEFLIYFQGNSAPDKSGLPSDRFSAERTGGSVSTLTIQRTQQEDSAVYLCASSLVARTKKFFGPGTRLTVL.

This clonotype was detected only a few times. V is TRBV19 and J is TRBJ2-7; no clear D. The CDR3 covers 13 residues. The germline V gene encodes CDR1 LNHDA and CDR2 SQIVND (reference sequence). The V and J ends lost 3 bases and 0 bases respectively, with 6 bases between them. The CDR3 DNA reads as TGTGCCAGTAGTATCTTCAACTCCTACGAGCAGTACTTC. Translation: CASSIFNSYEQYF.